The source of this T cell receptor beta chain is a study of T cell responses to AZD1222 COVID-19 vaccine. Study-wide context: Recipients boosted at about 4 weeks or about 12 weeks are pooled.

As for this clone: Its antigen is not identified.

Study results and limitations: Just five to seven AZD1222 recipients tested seropositive at baseline. After two AZD1222 doses, spike-specific TCR breadth and depth rose versus day 0. In a largely white British group with more females than males, clonal diversity was possibly underestimated.

Profiled with immunoSEQ multiplex PCR; TCRdb holds only in-frame clones, not every one. Of approximately 150,000 clones in the sample, about nine tenths were seen once. Trimming stripped 2 bases from V and 4 bases from J, with 0 bases between. The CDR3 spans 12 residues. Germline V CDR1 and CDR2: LGHDT, YNNKEL (reference sequence). Sequenced here: peripheral blood, sampled on day 0 of AZD1222 vaccination. The chain carries TRBV3-1 (or the pseudogene TRBV3-2) and TRBJ1-6, with D hard to call. This TCR was recovered from an adult in good health. This CDR3 reads CASSQYNSPLHF. CDR3 nucleotide sequence: TGTGCCAGCAGCCAATATAATTCACCCCTCCACTTT.